This TCR beta chain derives from a study of neoadjuvant anti-PD-1 for oral cavity cancer. CDR3 length: 16 amino acids. The V end lost 0 bases, the J end lost 2 bases, and 12 bases lay between the germline ends. Germline lookup yields CDR1 SGHRS and CDR2 YFSETQ. Repertoires were generated with immunoSEQ multiplex PCR, while TCRdb's copy carries only in-frame clones and drops some. In the table there are around 17,000 clones, about 61% of which are singletons. The TCR sequence derives from a person aged 40 to 85 with oral cavity squamous cell carcinoma. V and J are TRBV5-1 and TRBJ1-3, with D hard to call. The sequencing used PBMCs, collected before nivolumab (anti-PD-1) treatment. The CDR3 DNA reads as TGCGCCAGCAGCTTGGCCTTCCCCGAGACTGGAAACACCATATATTTT. Amino acid sequence: CASSLAFPETGNTIYF.